The sequence of this T cell receptor beta chain was determined in a study of chemoradiotherapy in HPV16-positive cancers. Study-wide background: Functional T-cell assays on a couple of HPV16-positive patients' cells defined candidate HPV-specific clones and common TCR motifs.

Trimming took off 2 bases at V and 5 bases at J, with 12 bases between the two ends. Germline V gene lookup returns CDR1 MDHEN and CDR2 SYDVKM. The CDR3 is 14 amino acids. Remarks on this clone: Its cognate antigen is unknown.

Data came from immunoSEQ multiplex PCR; TCRdb stores just in-frame clones and leaves some out. Among around 5,700 clones listed, around 86% were seen once. Study outcomes and limitations: HPV-responsive T-cell expansion during chemoradiotherapy was linked to improved recurrence-free survival in HPV16-positive patients. Candidate HPV-specific clones and E7-related TCR motifs grew in tumor during treatment.

This clonotype was sampled from a human donor with HPV-associated anogenital cancer. This chain links TRBV28 with TRBJ1-2; D gene unclear. Material: tumor tissue, obtained from a patient who underwent chemoradiotherapy. The CDR3 reads CASSLPTINYGYTF. CDR3 DNA sequence: TGTGCCAGCAGTTTACCCACCATCAATTATGGCTACACCTTC.